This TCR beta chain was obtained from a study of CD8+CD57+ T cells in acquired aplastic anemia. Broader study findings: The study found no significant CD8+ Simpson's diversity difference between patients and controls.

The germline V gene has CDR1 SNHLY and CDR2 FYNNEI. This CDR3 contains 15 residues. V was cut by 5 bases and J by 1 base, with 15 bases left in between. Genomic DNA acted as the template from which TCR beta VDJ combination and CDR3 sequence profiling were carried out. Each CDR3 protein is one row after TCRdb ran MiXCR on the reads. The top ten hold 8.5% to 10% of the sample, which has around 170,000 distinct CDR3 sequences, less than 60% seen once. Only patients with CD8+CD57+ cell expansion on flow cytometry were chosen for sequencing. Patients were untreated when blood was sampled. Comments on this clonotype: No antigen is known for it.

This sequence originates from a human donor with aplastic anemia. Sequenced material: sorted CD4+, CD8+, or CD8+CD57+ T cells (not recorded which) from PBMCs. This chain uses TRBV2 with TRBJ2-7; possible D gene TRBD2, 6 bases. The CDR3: CASSLYRGGSYEQYF. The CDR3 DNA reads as TGTGCCAGCAGTTTATATCGAGGAGGGTCCTACGAGCAGTACTTC.